The entry below gives a single TCR beta chain sequence along with its context. Its target is not known. The data were obtained in a study of cytomegalovirus exposure and HLA in healthy donors. Findings of the study overall: In an earlier analysis, in 620 or so donors, most V segments appeared productive either ~87% or ~30% of the time. Researchers reported in a later analysis that a missense DCLRE1C variant was tied to TCR beta V- and J-gene trimming.

The PCR was carried out with 60 Vbeta primers and 13 Jbeta primers. TCRdb keeps only in-frame clones here, not all; method: immunoSEQ multiplex PCR. The sample records approximately 200,000 clones, 70% to 80% being singletons. Donors showed nominal health when sampled, although they likely had unrecorded immune exposures. CDR3 size: 14 residues. CDR1 and CDR2 (germline): MGHDK, SYGVNS. Trimming removed 3 bases from V and 2 bases from J, with 10 bases in between. The gene calls are TRBV25-1 and TRBJ2-5; D gene unclear. This clonotype was sampled from a man in his forties in good health and CMV-seronegative. The sequenced sample was PBMCs. The CDR3 DNA sequence: TGTGCCAGCAGTGATTCCCGGGTACAAGAGACCCAGTACTTC. This gives the protein CASSDSRVQETQYF.